The clone carrying this T cell receptor (beta chain) was observed a few times. Its matching antigen is unknown. These data are taken from a study of T cells after yellow fever vaccination. Regarding the study as a whole: The booster response re-showed most primary clones: approximately 95% CD4, 88% CD8. The CD4 compartment and the CD8 compartment contained a small share of clonotypes in common.

TCRdb re-analysed the 5' RACE reads in MiXCR, keeping a single row per CDR3 protein. The sample lists 250,000 to 350,000 distinct CDR3 sequences; around 7.3% were seen once. The specimen comprised PBMCs, sampled roughly 47 days after the first yellow fever vaccination. The clonotype comes from a young man who received the YFV17D yellow fever vaccine.

Written as DNA, the CDR3 is TGTGCCAGCAGCCCACAGGGGGTGGATTCACCCCTCCACTTT. It specifies CASSPQGVDSPLHF. The chain carries TRBV7-9 and TRBJ1-6; 8 nucleotides line up with TRBD1. Losses at the gene ends were 5 bases for V and 8 bases for J; bases not matched to a gene: 5. The length of the CDR3 is 14 residues. CDR1 and CDR2 from the germline V gene are SEHNR and FQNEAQ (reference sequence).